A single sample is the source of the 23 T cell receptor beta chains below, sequenced in a study of T cells after yellow fever vaccination. TCRdb called the 5' RACE reads again in MiXCR, with one record for every CDR3 protein. The table has approximately 580,000 distinct CDR3 sequences, roughly a sixth seen once; the top ten hold approximately 15%. This sample comprised PBMCs, obtained 5 days after the first yellow fever vaccination. Receptors originate from a man between 18 and 29 years old who received the YFV17D yellow fever vaccine.

The chain uses TRBV20-1 and TRBJ2-1; 7 nucleotides align to TRBD2. Trimming at V came to 5 bases and at J to 0 bases, leaving 16 bases not matched to a gene. CDR1 DFQATT and CDR2 SNEGSKA come from the germline V gene (reference sequence). This CDR3 has 18 amino acids. As DNA, the CDR3 is TGCAGTGCTCCTCCCCCCGCGGGGGTTCCTAGCTCCTACAATGAGCAGTTCTTC. Translated: CSAPPPAGVPSSYNEQFF.

The gene calls are TRBV28 and TRBJ2-2; TRBD1 matches at 7 bases. V shed 1 base, J shed 6 bases, and the junction held 5 bases outside the gene matches. CDR1 MDHEN and CDR2 SYDVKM come from the germline V gene. The CDR3 is 15 amino acids. As DNA, the CDR3 is TGTGCCAGCAGTTTATTAGACAGGGCCTCCGGGGAGCTGTTTTTT. Translated: CASSLLDRASGELFF.

This chain joins TRBV27 and TRBJ2-7, with D tentatively TRBD1 (8 bases). The CDR3 sequence is 14 residues long. V was shortened by 8 bases and J by 2 bases, with 16 bases between the two germline ends. Germline V gives CDR1 MNHEY, CDR2 SMNVEV (reference sequence). CDR3 residues: CASRSQGGPYEQYF. The CDR3 bases are TGTGCCAGCCGATCACAGGGGGGGCCCTACGAGCAGTACTTC.

The rearrangement joins TRBV4-1 to TRBJ2-7, with D hard to call. V lost 0 bases to trimming and J lost 2 bases, with 11 bases between them. CDR3 length equals 15 residues. Germline CDR1 and CDR2: MGHRA and YSYEKL. The CDR3 coding sequence is TGCGCCAGCAGCCAAGAGGATTGGGTACCCTACGAGCAGTACGTC. This encodes CASSQEDWVPYEQYV.

This clonotype was recorded a few times. The DNA for the CDR3 is TGTGCCAGCCAGGAGCCCCAGCGGAATCAGCCCCAGCATTTT. This encodes CASQEPQRNQPQHF. The rearrangement uses TRBV28 and TRBJ1-5; D gene unclear. V lost 8 bases, J lost 4 bases, and 15 bases lay in between. CDR1 and CDR2 (germline): MDHEN, SYDVKM. There are 14 residues in the CDR3.

This sequence joins TRBV29-1 and TRBJ1-5, with D possibly TRBD1 on 6 matching bases. V lost 6 bases to trimming and J lost 5 bases, with 20 bases between them. CDR3 length: 15 amino acids. The germline V gene has CDR1 SQVTM and CDR2 ANQGSEA. CDR3 DNA sequence: TGCAGCGTAGTAGAAGGGGGTGGGGCAGATCAGCCCCAGCATTTT. Its translation: CSVVEGGGADQPQHF. The complete variable domain, with remaining parts taken from reference TRBV29-1 and TRBJ1-5, reads SAVISQKPSRDICQRGTSLTIQCQVDSQVTMMFWYRQQPGQSLTLIATANQGSEATYESGFVIDKFPISRPNLTFSTLTVSNMSPEDSSIYLCSVVEGGGADQPQHFGDGTRLSIL.

This clonotype has a handful of counts. The V and J genes are TRBV15 and TRBJ1-5; perhaps TRBD1 as D (5 bases). Germline loops: CDR1 LNHNV, CDR2 YYDKDF (reference sequence). The CDR3 is 15 residues long. The V gene lost 5 bases and the J gene lost 6 bases, with 17 bases spanning the gap. Here the CDR3 reads CATSPTGDRGQPQHF. The CDR3 DNA reads as TGTGCCACCAGCCCAACGGGGGACCGAGGTCAGCCCCAGCATTTT.

The chain employs TRBV6-1 and TRBJ2-7, with 7 bases fitting TRBD2. This CDR3 spans 13 amino acids. The V gene's germline CDR1 is MNHNS and CDR2 SASEGT. Trimming took 7 bases from V and 2 from J; bases not matched to a gene: 5. The CDR3 DNA sequence: TGTGCCAGCACCGGGGGGATCCCCTACGAGCAGTACTTC. It is translated as CASTGGIPYEQYF.

This chain links TRBV28 with TRBJ1-6; perhaps TRBD1 as D (6 bases). This CDR3 spans 15 amino acids. V lost 6 bases and J lost 0, with 9 bases in between. CDR1 is MDHEN and CDR2 is SYDVKM in the germline V gene. CDR3 loop: CASSTGLSYNSPLHF. The CDR3, as DNA: TGTGCCAGCAGCACAGGGCTCTCCTATAATTCACCCCTCCACTTT.

The table lists this clonotype with a few counts. V is TRBV4-1 and J is TRBJ2-7, with 9 bases fitting TRBD1. V lost 2 bases and J lost 5; bases outside the gene matches: 7. The length of the CDR3 is 15 residues. The germline V gene encodes CDR1 MGHRA and CDR2 YSYEKL. The CDR3 DNA reads TGCGCCAGCAGCCAATTAGGACAGGGGCCCGACGAGCAGTACTTC. Its protein is CASSQLGQGPDEQYF.

V gene TRBV5-4 combines with J gene TRBJ2-2; D may be TRBD1 (6 bases). V was trimmed by 4 bases and J by 8 bases, leaving 15 bases between them. Germline lookup yields CDR1 SGHNT and CDR2 YYREEE (reference sequence). The CDR3 contains 14 residues. CDR3 residues: CASSEQGRYGELFF. DNA of the CDR3: TGTGCCAGCAGCGAACAGGGACGGTATGGGGAGCTGTTTTTT.

With respect to this clonotype: A junction boundary mismatches the germline segment, possibly from a read error. The rearrangement uses TRBV12-3 or TRBV12-4 and TRBJ1-1; 8 bases fit TRBD1. CDR3 length: 14 residues. In DNA form, the CDR3 reads TGTGCCAGCAGTTTGGGGGACAGGCACACTGGAGCTTTCTTT. It specifies CASSLGDRHTGAFF.

The V and J genes are TRBV7-2 and TRBJ1-4; D not resolved. V was trimmed by 7 bases and J by 6 bases, leaving 12 bases between them. This CDR3 spans 13 amino acids. Germline CDR1 is SGHTA and CDR2 is FQGNSA. The CDR3 DNA reads as TGTGCCAGCACCATTTCATTGTATGAAAAACTGTTTTTT. It specifies CASTISLYEKLFF.

The chain uses TRBV12-3 or TRBV12-4 and TRBJ2-5, with D perhaps matching TRBD1 (5 bases). The CDR3 is 15 amino acids. With 7 bases removed from V and 0 bases from J, the gap between germline ends came to 15 bases. CDR3 sequence (DNA): TGTGCCAGCACCATGCAGGGTTCGCACCAAGAGACCCAGTACTTC. This codes for CASTMQGSHQETQYF.

This clonotype was seen a few times. The chain is built from TRBV5-5 and TRBJ2-3, with a possible D match to TRBD1 (6 bases). Germline loops: CDR1 SGHKS, CDR2 YYEKEE (reference sequence). The CDR3 extends over 16 amino acids. Trimming shortened V by 4 bases and J by 2 bases, and 17 bases separated the two germline ends. The CDR3 loop is CASSPPRQDLTDTQYF. CDR3 DNA: TGTGCCAGCAGCCCCCCTCGACAGGATCTCACAGATACGCAGTATTTT. Filled out from reference TRBV5-5 and TRBJ2-3, the complete variable domain reads DAGVTQSPTHLIKTRGQQVTLRCSPISGHKSVSWYQQVLGQGPQFIFQYYEKEERGRGNFPDRFSARQFPNYSSELNVNALLLGDSALYLCASSPPRQDLTDTQYFGPGTRLTVL.

V gene TRBV4-1 combines with J gene TRBJ2-7; D perhaps matches TRBD2 (5 bases). This CDR3 spans 13 amino acids. Germline CDR1 reads MGHRA; CDR2 reads YSYEKL. Trimming took off 2 bases at V and 5 bases at J, with 10 bases between the two ends. The CDR3 loop reads CASSQNEGNEQYV. The CDR3 nucleotides are TGCGCCAGCAGCCAAAACGAGGGAAACGAGCAGTACGTC.

This clonotype has a handful of counts. The chain has TRBV5-1 and TRBJ2-2; D might be TRBD2 (6 bases). Trimming left V 4 bases short and J 6 bases short, with 16 bases between. Germline CDR1 SGHRS, CDR2 YFSETQ. The CDR3 is made up of 15 amino acids. CDR3 residues: CASSTGTPSAGELFF. Here the CDR3 DNA reads TGCGCCAGCAGCACCGGGACTCCTAGCGCCGGGGAGCTGTTTTTT.

This clonotype was seen many times. The CDR3 spells CASSFSRGGLYEQYF. In DNA, the CDR3 is TGTGCCAGCAGCTTTTCTCGCGGGGGGCTCTACGAGCAGTACTTC. The chain links TRBV7-9 to TRBJ2-7; TRBD2 matches at 8 bases. CDR3 length: 15 residues. V was pared by 3 bases and J by 3 bases, with 7 bases of the junction left unmatched. CDR1 SEHNR and CDR2 FQNEAQ come from the germline V gene (reference sequence).

This clonotype was seen just once. The chain couples TRBV5-1 to TRBJ2-5; D may be TRBD1 or TRBD2 (5 bases each). The CDR3 is 13 residues long. The germline gives CDR1 SGHRS, CDR2 YFSETQ. Trimming pared 5 bases from V and 5 bases from J, leaving 13 bases between. The CDR3 is CASRRGPGETQYF. DNA of the CDR3: TGCGCCAGCAGGAGGGGCCCCGGGGAGACCCAGTACTTC.

The chain joins TRBV12-3 or TRBV12-4 to TRBJ1-6; 10 positions agree with TRBD1. V dropped 6 bases and J dropped 1; count of bases not matched to a gene: 6. The CDR3 is 17 amino acids. The CDR3 nucleotides are TGTGCCAGCAGGAGAGACAGGGGGCGATCCTATAATTCACCCCTCCACTTT. This encodes CASRRDRGRSYNSPLHF.

The chain uses TRBV7-2 and TRBJ1-4; D uncertain. Trimming cost V 6 bases and J 4 bases, with 9 bases left between them. Germline V CDR1 and CDR2: SGHTA, FQGNSA. This CDR3 is built from 13 residues. The CDR3 here is CASRPTDNEKLFF. The CDR3 DNA reads as TGTGCCAGCAGACCCACAGATAATGAAAAACTGTTTTTT.

The chain links TRBV11-2 to TRBJ2-6; no reliable D call. The germline V gene has CDR1 SGHAT and CDR2 FQNNGV. The CDR3 consists of 14 residues. Trimming shortened V by 5 bases and J by 1 base, and 6 bases separated the two germline ends. CDR3 sequence reads: CASSPWSGANVLTF. The CDR3 nucleotides read TGTGCCAGCAGCCCATGGTCTGGGGCCAACGTCCTGACTTTC.

This clonotype was recorded a few times. The chain is built from TRBV30 and TRBJ1-4, with TRBD1 matching over 8 bases. Losses at the gene ends were 4 bases for V and 9 bases for J; bases not matched to a gene: 13. Germline assignment: CDR1 GTSNPN and CDR2 SVGIG (reference sequence). The CDR3 loop spans 15 amino acids. The CDR3 sequence: CAWTDWTGRGKKLFF. Here the CDR3 DNA reads TGTGCCTGGACCGATTGGACAGGGCGAGGGAAAAAACTGTTTTTT.